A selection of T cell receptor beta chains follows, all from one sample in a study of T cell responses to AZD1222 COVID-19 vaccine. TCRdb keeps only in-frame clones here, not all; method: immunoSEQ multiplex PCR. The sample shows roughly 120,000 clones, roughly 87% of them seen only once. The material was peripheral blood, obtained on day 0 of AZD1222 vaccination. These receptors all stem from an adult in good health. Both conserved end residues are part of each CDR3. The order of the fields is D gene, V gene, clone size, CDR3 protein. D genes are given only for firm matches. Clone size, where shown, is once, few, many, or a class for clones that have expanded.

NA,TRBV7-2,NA,CASSSRRDTGELFF
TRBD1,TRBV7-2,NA,CASTRDRAYNEQFF
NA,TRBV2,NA,CASSDRGIIETQYF
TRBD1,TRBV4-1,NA,CASSQGTGGAYEQYF
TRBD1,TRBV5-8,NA,CASSSPGTGRWEQFF
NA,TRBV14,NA,CASHYRVGNTEAFF
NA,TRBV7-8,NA,CASSLPYRLRGGKTEAFF
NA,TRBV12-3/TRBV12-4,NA,CASSLGLIYEQYF
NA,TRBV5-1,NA,CASSRDGEETQYF
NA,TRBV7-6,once,CASSLEDGARNQPQHF
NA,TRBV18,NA,CASSPGETQYF
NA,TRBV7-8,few,CASSSAPGQGGYEQYF
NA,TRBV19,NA,CASSIVLGQYF
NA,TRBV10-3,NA,CAIRSLTGDEQFF
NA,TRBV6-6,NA,CASRPAPTLDSGNTIYF
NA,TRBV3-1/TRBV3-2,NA,CASSQGRSSYNEQFF
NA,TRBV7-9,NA,CASSLQGANYGYTF
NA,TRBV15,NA,CATSKNLGQTLDGYTF
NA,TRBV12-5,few,CASEGDYTEAFF
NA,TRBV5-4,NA,CASSYRRTPYGYTF
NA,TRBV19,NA,CASSKGMVNTEAFF
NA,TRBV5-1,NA,CASSLARADSPLHF
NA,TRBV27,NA,CASSFRGLYEQYF
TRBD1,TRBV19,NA,CASSSRTGREKLFF
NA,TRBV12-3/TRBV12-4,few,CASSFPGSPLHF